This T cell receptor beta chain was observed in a study of blood T cell repertoires in COVID-19. Study-wide background: The cDNA or gDNA used as material had been derived from T cells, B-cell-depleted T cells, or PBMCs.

Germline lookup yields CDR1 SGHRS and CDR2 YFSETQ. This CDR3 has 16 amino acids. V dropped 0 bases and J dropped 7; count of bases not matched to a gene: 9. Authors' processing steps: Reference gene primer amplification gave nucleated cell count estimates. Assay used: immunoSEQ multiplex PCR; TCRdb lists only in-frame clones, some missing. V and J calls and clone size are copied from that table; D and trimming were computed from the DNA. The sample shows 200,000 to 250,000 clones, about 90% of them seen only once. The sequenced sample consisted of peripheral blood. The chain uses TRBV5-1 and TRBJ1-2; 10 bases match TRBD1. This receptor was taken from a young woman who had recovered from COVID-19. CDR3 nucleotides: TGCGCCAGCAGCTTGGTTGCCCGACAGGGGGCGTCTGGCTACACCTTC. As protein: CASSLVARQGASGYTF.